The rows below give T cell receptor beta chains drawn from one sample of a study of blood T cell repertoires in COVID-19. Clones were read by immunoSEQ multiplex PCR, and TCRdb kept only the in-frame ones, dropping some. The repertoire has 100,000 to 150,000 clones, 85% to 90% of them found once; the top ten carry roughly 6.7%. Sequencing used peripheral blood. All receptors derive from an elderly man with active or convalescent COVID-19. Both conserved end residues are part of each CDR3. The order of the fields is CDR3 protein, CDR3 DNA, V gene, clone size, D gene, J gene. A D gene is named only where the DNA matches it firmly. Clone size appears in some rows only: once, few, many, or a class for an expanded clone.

CDR3aa: CASSLTGGTIYNEQFF
CDR3nt: TGTGCCAGCAGCTTGACAGGGGGGACGATTTACAATGAGCAGTTCTTC
v_gene: TRBV11-2
abundance: many
d_gene: TRBD1
j_gene: TRBJ2-1

CDR3aa: CASRLRTSGDRNEQFF
CDR3nt: TGTGCCAGCAGGCTCCGGACTAGCGGGGATCGCAATGAGCAGTTCTTC
v_gene: TRBV28
abundance: .
d_gene: TRBD2
j_gene: TRBJ2-1

CDR3aa: CSVGFRSGEGDEQFF
CDR3nt: TGCAGCGTTGGATTTAGGTCGGGGGAGGGAGATGAGCAGTTCTTC
v_gene: TRBV29-1
abundance: .
d_gene: TRBD2
j_gene: TRBJ2-1

CDR3aa: CASSLRQGGETQYF
CDR3nt: TGTGCCAGTAGTCTGAGACAGGGGGGAGAGACCCAGTACTTC
v_gene: TRBV19
abundance: .
d_gene: TRBD1
j_gene: TRBJ2-5

CDR3aa: CASSTRDSMREQYF
CDR3nt: TGTGCCAGCAGCACCCGGGACTCCATGAGAGAGCAGTACTTC
v_gene: TRBV4-2
abundance: .
d_gene: .
j_gene: TRBJ2-7

CDR3aa: CASSDGQDTQYF
CDR3nt: TGTGCCAGCAGTGACGGCCAAGATACGCAGTATTTT
v_gene: TRBV6-4
abundance: .
d_gene: .
j_gene: TRBJ2-3

CDR3aa: CASSKGVRERAKNIQYF
CDR3nt: TGTGCCAGCAGCAAAGGAGTGCGGGAGAGAGCCAAAAACATTCAGTACTTC
v_gene: TRBV21-1
abundance: .
d_gene: .
j_gene: TRBJ2-4

CDR3aa: CASSYGGIYGYTF
CDR3nt: TGTGCCAGCAGTTACGGCGGGATCTATGGCTACACCTTC
v_gene: TRBV6-5
abundance: once
d_gene: .
j_gene: TRBJ1-2

CDR3aa: CASSERARGIQGEGELFF
CDR3nt: TGTGCCAGCAGTGAACGGGCCCGAGGAATCCAGGGGGAGGGGGAGCTGTTTTTT
v_gene: TRBV2
abundance: .
d_gene: TRBD1
j_gene: TRBJ2-2

CDR3aa: CASSMRSGEGVYGYTF
CDR3nt: TGTGCCAGTAGTATGCGATCAGGAGAGGGGGTCTATGGCTACACCTTC
v_gene: TRBV19
abundance: few
d_gene: .
j_gene: TRBJ1-2

CDR3aa: CAWSVGQAFFF
CDR3nt: TGTGCCTGGAGTGTAGGACAGGCGTTTTTCTTT
v_gene: TRBV30
abundance: .
d_gene: TRBD1
j_gene: TRBJ1-1

CDR3aa: CASIRTGGRTEAFF
CDR3nt: TGTGCCAGCATCCGGACAGGGGGAAGGACTGAAGCTTTCTTT
v_gene: TRBV28
abundance: once
d_gene: TRBD1
j_gene: TRBJ1-1

CDR3aa: CASSQDLTRQTYEQYF
CDR3nt: TGCGCCAGCAGCCAAGACTTGACCAGGCAGACCTACGAGCAGTACTTC
v_gene: TRBV4-3
abundance: .
d_gene: .
j_gene: TRBJ2-7

CDR3aa: CATSGQGNYGYTF
CDR3nt: TGTGCCACCAGTGGGCAGGGGAACTATGGCTACACCTTC
v_gene: TRBV24-1
abundance: .
d_gene: .
j_gene: TRBJ1-2

CDR3aa: CASSPTPDRERHF
CDR3nt: TGTGCCAGCTCACCGACACCGGACAGGGAGAGGCATTTT
v_gene: TRBV18
abundance: few
d_gene: TRBD1
j_gene: TRBJ1-3

CDR3aa: CASTSGGAQETQYF
CDR3nt: TGTGCCAGCACTAGTGGCGGGGCACAAGAGACCCAGTACTTC
v_gene: TRBV27
abundance: .
d_gene: .
j_gene: TRBJ2-5

CDR3aa: CASSEVQGTNTGELFF
CDR3nt: TGTGCCAGCAGTGAAGTACAGGGAACCAACACCGGGGAGCTGTTTTTT
v_gene: TRBV2
abundance: .
d_gene: .
j_gene: TRBJ2-2

CDR3aa: CAISEAGNSNQPQHF
CDR3nt: TGTGCCATCAGTGAAGCAGGGAATAGCAATCAGCCCCAGCATTTT
v_gene: TRBV10-3
abundance: .
d_gene: .
j_gene: TRBJ1-5

CDR3aa: CASSLAPSGRQETQYF
CDR3nt: TGTGCCAGCAGCTTGGCCCCTAGCGGAAGACAAGAGACCCAGTACTTC
v_gene: TRBV5-4
abundance: .
d_gene: TRBD2
j_gene: TRBJ2-5

CDR3aa: CASSLVMGAGYGYTF
CDR3nt: TGTGCCAGCAGCTTGGTAATGGGGGCCGGCTATGGCTACACCTTC
v_gene: TRBV5-4
abundance: .
d_gene: .
j_gene: TRBJ1-2

CDR3aa: CASSRTMTDQNTEAFF
CDR3nt: TGCGCCAGCAGCCGCACCATGACAGATCAGAACACTGAAGCTTTCTTT
v_gene: TRBV5-1
abundance: .
d_gene: .
j_gene: TRBJ1-1

CDR3aa: CASSLGTGYTEAFF
CDR3nt: TGTGCCAGCAGCTTAGGGACAGGGTATACTGAAGCTTTCTTT
v_gene: TRBV7-2
abundance: few
d_gene: TRBD1
j_gene: TRBJ1-1

CDR3aa: CASSFIQGEVQYF
CDR3nt: TGTGCCAGCAGCTTTATCCAGGGGGAGGTGCAGTACTTC
v_gene: TRBV7-2
abundance: once
d_gene: .
j_gene: TRBJ2-7

CDR3aa: CASSPPQGNSPLHF
CDR3nt: TGTGCCAGCTCACCTCCACAGGGAAATTCACCCCTCCACTTT
v_gene: TRBV18
abundance: few
d_gene: .
j_gene: TRBJ1-6

CDR3aa: CASSLNGRRETDTQYF
CDR3nt: TGCGCCAGCAGCTTGAACGGCAGGCGGGAGACAGATACGCAGTATTTT
v_gene: TRBV5-1
abundance: once
d_gene: TRBD2
j_gene: TRBJ2-3

CDR3aa: CASGLGYTF
CDR3nt: TGTGCCAGCGGGCTTGGCTACACCTTC
v_gene: TRBV5-6
abundance: .
d_gene: .
j_gene: TRBJ1-2

CDR3aa: CASSPDWSSYNSPLHF
CDR3nt: TGCGCCAGCAGCCCCGACTGGAGCTCCTATAATTCACCCCTCCACTTT
v_gene: TRBV4-3
abundance: .
d_gene: .
j_gene: TRBJ1-6

CDR3aa: CASTRADTQYF
CDR3nt: TGTGCCAGCACCAGGGCAGATACGCAGTATTTT
v_gene: TRBV2
abundance: .
d_gene: .
j_gene: TRBJ2-3

CDR3aa: CASNGQGAGEQYF
CDR3nt: TGTGCCAGCAACGGACAGGGGGCTGGCGAGCAGTACTTC
v_gene: TRBV2
abundance: .
d_gene: TRBD1
j_gene: TRBJ2-7

CDR3aa: CASSPILDPAGRVNEQYF
CDR3nt: TGTGCCAGCAGTCCGATCTTGGACCCAGCGGGAAGAGTCAACGAGCAGTACTTC
v_gene: TRBV5-6
abundance: .
d_gene: TRBD2
j_gene: TRBJ2-7

CDR3aa: CASSPPTLGPQHF
CDR3nt: TGTGCCAGCTCACCACCAACCCTGGGCCCCCAGCATTTT
v_gene: TRBV18
abundance: .
d_gene: .
j_gene: TRBJ1-5

CDR3aa: CSVEGGQGALRFGYTF
CDR3nt: TGCAGCGTTGAAGGGGGACAGGGGGCACTTCGATTTGGCTACACCTTC
v_gene: TRBV29-1
abundance: few
d_gene: TRBD1
j_gene: TRBJ1-2

CDR3aa: CASSVSPSQNNEQFF
CDR3nt: TGTGCCAGCAGCGTATCCCCTTCACAGAACAATGAGCAGTTCTTC
v_gene: TRBV9
abundance: .
d_gene: .
j_gene: TRBJ2-1

CDR3aa: CASSPNVLASTDTQYF
CDR3nt: TGTGCCAGCAGCCCAAACGTTCTAGCGAGCACAGATACGCAGTATTTT
v_gene: TRBV7-2
abundance: once
d_gene: .
j_gene: TRBJ2-3

CDR3aa: CASSPGRGFQPQHF
CDR3nt: TGTGCCAGCAGCCCAGGGAGGGGATTCCAGCCCCAGCATTTT
v_gene: TRBV5-4
abundance: few
d_gene: .
j_gene: TRBJ1-5

CDR3aa: CASSTWDTLNTEAFF
CDR3nt: TGTGCCAGCAGTACATGGGACACCTTGAACACTGAAGCTTTCTTT
v_gene: TRBV6-6
abundance: .
d_gene: .
j_gene: TRBJ1-1

CDR3aa: CATSTPEEAGANYEQYF
CDR3nt: TGTGCCACCAGCACTCCTGAGGAAGCGGGGGCGAACTACGAGCAGTACTTC
v_gene: TRBV15
abundance: .
d_gene: TRBD2
j_gene: TRBJ2-7

CDR3aa: CASSLGRGTGANVLTF
CDR3nt: TGTGCCAGCAGCTTAGGTCGGGGAACCGGGGCCAACGTCCTGACTTTC
v_gene: TRBV11-1
abundance: .
d_gene: .
j_gene: TRBJ2-6

CDR3aa: CASSIRRGLYEQYF
CDR3nt: TGTGCCAGTAGTATTAGGCGCGGGCTATACGAGCAGTACTTC
v_gene: TRBV19
abundance: .
d_gene: .
j_gene: TRBJ2-7

CDR3aa: CASSQGPGAGYGYTF
CDR3nt: TGTGCCAGCAGCCAAGGCCCAGGGGCCGGCTATGGCTACACCTTC
v_gene: TRBV3-1/TRBV3-2
abundance: .
d_gene: .
j_gene: TRBJ1-2

CDR3aa: CASSLAPGYQETQYF
CDR3nt: TGCGCCAGCAGCTTGGCACCGGGGTACCAAGAGACCCAGTACTTC
v_gene: TRBV5-1
abundance: .
d_gene: .
j_gene: TRBJ2-5

CDR3aa: CASSGDRGSEKLFF
CDR3nt: TGTGCCAGCAGCGGCGACAGGGGGTCTGAAAAACTGTTTTTT
v_gene: TRBV9
abundance: .
d_gene: TRBD1
j_gene: TRBJ1-4

CDR3aa: CASSPTGGWDGYTF
CDR3nt: TGTGCCAGCAGCCCTACAGGGGGCTGGGATGGCTACACCTTC
v_gene: TRBV7-3
abundance: .
d_gene: TRBD1
j_gene: TRBJ1-2